These 22 T cell receptor beta chains originate from one sample sequenced in a study of blood T cell repertoires in COVID-19. Some clones are missing from TCRdb's copy, which holds only in-frame ones; the method was immunoSEQ multiplex PCR. This table has 200,000 to 250,000 clones, around 84% appearing once. The sequenced material came from PBMCs or T cells enriched from blood (not recorded which). The receptors derive from a woman aged 40 to 55 who had recovered from COVID-19.

The J gene is TRBJ2-7, the V gene TRBV28; tentative D call: TRBD2 (6 bases). The CDR3 spans 15 residues. Germline-derived CDR1 and CDR2 are MDHEN and SYDVKM. V was pared by 6 bases and J by 4 bases, with 19 bases between. CDR3 protein: CASRLPGGREYEQYF. DNA of the CDR3: TGTGCCAGCAGATTGCCAGGTGGGCGGGAATACGAGCAGTACTTC.

The chain is built from TRBV3-1 (or the pseudogene TRBV3-2) and TRBJ2-1, with TRBD2 identical over 11 bases. The CDR3 loop spans 15 amino acids. Germline trimming cut 4 bases from V and 8 bases from J; bases unmatched to any gene: 7. CDR1 LGHDT and CDR2 YNNKEL come from the germline V gene (reference sequence). The CDR3 DNA is TGTGCCAGCAGCCGAGGGCTAGCGGGAGGAGATGAGCAGTTCTTC. The encoded protein is CASSRGLAGGDEQFF.

This clone showed up just a few times. The V and J genes are TRBV18 and TRBJ2-7; possible D gene TRBD1, 6 bases. The length of the CDR3 is 13 residues. Trimming left V 3 bases short and J 4 bases short, with 10 bases between. Per the germline V gene, CDR1 is KGHSH and CDR2 is LQKENI. The CDR3 protein is CASSPDSLYEQYV. For the CDR3, the DNA is TGTGCCAGCTCACCGGACAGTTTATACGAGCAGTACGTC.

This chain joins TRBV21-1 and TRBJ2-2; TRBD2 is the table's D call, not checked against the DNA. TRBV21-1 is annotated as a pseudogene. The CDR3 covers 24 residues. CDR3 region: CASSKDSPRLLRSTNGANTGELFF. CDR3 nucleotide sequence: TGTGCCAGCAGCAAAGACAGCCCCCGGCTCCTTAGGTCGACTAACGGAGCGAACACCGGGGAGCTGTTTTTT.

CDR3 sequence (DNA): TGTGCCAGCTCACGTGACAGGGGGAGAGATGGCTACACCTTC. Encoded protein: CASSRDRGRDGYTF. The chain couples TRBV18 to TRBJ1-2; 9 bases align to TRBD1. Germline V gene lookup returns CDR1 KGHSH and CDR2 LQKENI. CDR3 length equals 14 residues. After removal of 4 bases from V and 6 bases from J, the junction contained 6 bases not matched to a gene.

This chain uses TRBV3-1 (or the pseudogene TRBV3-2) with TRBJ2-6; 9 nucleotides agree with TRBD2. The CDR3 consists of 19 residues. Germline CDR1 reads LGHDT; CDR2 reads YNNKEL (reference sequence). V lost 0 bases to trimming and J lost 1 base; unmatched junction nucleotides: 7. The CDR3 coding sequence is TGTGCCAGCAGCCAAGAAAGGAGCGGGAGGTTATCTGGGGCCAACGTCCTGACTTTC. As protein: CASSQERSGRLSGANVLTF.

The rearrangement links TRBV27 to TRBJ2-3, with a possible D match to TRBD2 (6 bases). CDR1 MNHEY and CDR2 SMNVEV come from the germline V gene (reference sequence). V was pared by 4 bases and J by 4 bases, with 12 bases between. This CDR3 has 14 residues. Here the CDR3 reads CASSSPTSPDTQYF. In DNA form, the CDR3 reads TGTGCCAGCAGTTCTCCGACTAGTCCAGATACGCAGTATTTT.

V usage is TRBV7-2 and J usage is TRBJ2-1, with a tentative D call TRBD2 (7 bases). In germline, CDR1 is SGHTA, CDR2 FQGNSA. The CDR3 spans 16 residues. V lost 0 bases, J lost 7 bases, and 16 bases lay in between. The CDR3 here is CASSLATGRVTNEQFF. The CDR3 nucleotides read TGTGCCAGCAGCTTAGCCACAGGGAGGGTTACTAATGAGCAGTTCTTC.

This chain uses TRBV12-3 or TRBV12-4 with TRBJ2-7; TRBD1 matches at 9 bases. The ends lost 8 bases at V and 9 bases at J; junction bases unmatched: 11. CDR3 size: 13 residues. This CDR3 is CASANDRGGMQYV. CDR3 bases: TGTGCCAGCGCCAATGACAGGGGGGGAATGCAGTACGTC.

The rearrangement links TRBV24-1 to TRBJ2-5; TRBD1 agrees at 9 bases. Unmatched junction bases numbered 8, after V lost 3 bases and J lost 4 bases. From germline, CDR1 is KGHDR and CDR2 SFDVKD. The CDR3 runs to 16 residues. The CDR3 loop is CATSDPGQGKVETQYF. The DNA of the CDR3 is TGTGCCACCAGTGATCCGGGACAGGGTAAGGTAGAGACCCAGTACTTC.

The chain uses TRBV28 and TRBJ2-7; 10 positions match TRBD1. The CDR3 is 16 amino acids. Germline V gene data show CDR1 as MDHEN and CDR2 as SYDVKM. With 4 bases clipped from V and 3 bases from J, the junction kept 9 bases outside the gene matches. CDR3 in amino acids: CASSSPGDRGIYEQYF. The CDR3 DNA reads as TGTGCCAGCAGTTCCCCAGGGGACAGGGGAATCTACGAGCAGTACTTC.

This clone was recorded once. CDR3 sequence reads: CASSQGSGPPGDLQETQYF. The CDR3 DNA reads as TGCGCCAGCAGCCAAGGGTCCGGCCCGCCGGGGGATCTCCAAGAGACCCAGTACTTC. This rearrangement joins TRBV4-1 to TRBJ2-5; tentatively, D is TRBD2 (6 bases). The CDR3 spans 19 residues. Trimming cost V 1 base and J 1 base, with 22 bases left between them. Germline-derived CDR1 and CDR2 are MGHRA and YSYEKL.

The rearrangement joins TRBV19 to TRBJ1-1; TRBD1 aligns across 7 bases. The V and J ends lost 11 bases and 7 bases, in that order; junction bases with no gene match: 7. The CDR3 covers 11 residues. CDR1 and CDR2 (germline): LNHDA, SQIVND (reference sequence). The CDR3, as DNA: TGTGCCGGATCGACAGGGATTGAAGCTTTCTTT. This translates into CAGSTGIEAFF. Variable domain in full (rest from reference TRBV19 and TRBJ1-1): DGGITQSPKYLFRKEGQNVTLSCEQNLNHDAMYWYRQDPGQGLRLIYYSQIVNDFQKGDIAEGYSVSREKKESFPLTVTSAQKNPTAFYLCAGSTGIEAFFGQGTRLTVV.

This clone has just a few counts. This sequence joins TRBV19 and TRBJ1-2; 11 bases are a match to TRBD1. The CDR3 is made up of 14 amino acids. V shed 6 bases, J shed 3 bases, and the junction held 3 bases outside the gene matches. In germline, CDR1 is LNHDA, CDR2 SQIVND (reference sequence). CDR3 sequence: CASSRTGGDYGYTF. In DNA form, the CDR3 reads TGTGCCAGTAGCAGGACAGGGGGCGACTATGGCTACACCTTC.

The chain links TRBV5-6 to TRBJ1-4, with TRBD1 matching over 10 bases. V lost 3 bases, J lost 7 bases, and 6 bases stayed unmatched. The length of the CDR3 is 15 residues. Germline CDR1 SGHDT, CDR2 YYEEEE. The DNA of the CDR3 is TGTGCCAGCAGCTCCCCGGGACAGGGGACTGAAAAACTGTTTTTT. The encoded protein is CASSSPGQGTEKLFF. Based on the CDR3 plus reference TRBV5-6 and TRBJ1-4, the full variable domain is DAGVTQSPTHLIKTRGQQVTLRCSPKSGHDTVSWYQQALGQGPQFIFQYYEEEERQRGNFPDRFSGHQFPNYSSELNVNALLLGDSALYLCASSSPGQGTEKLFFGSGTQLSVL.

The rearrangement joins TRBV5-1 to TRBJ1-2; 7 nucleotides line up with TRBD1. J gave up 2 bases and V 2 bases, and 12 bases lay outside the gene matches. Germline V gene sequence: CDR1 SGHRS, CDR2 YFSETQ. The CDR3 has 17 amino acids. CDR3 in DNA: TGCGCCAGCAGCTTTACAATCGGGACAGAAGGGAACTATGGCTACACCTTC. This sequence encodes CASSFTIGTEGNYGYTF.

This chain connects TRBV20-1 to TRBJ1-4, with TRBD1 matching over 7 bases. CDR3 length: 13 amino acids. The trim removed 3 bases at V and 7 bases at J, leaving 5 bases unmatched. Germline V gene sequence: CDR1 DFQATT, CDR2 SNEGSKA (reference sequence). CDR3: CSASEGAGEKLFF. Written as DNA, the CDR3 is TGCAGTGCTAGTGAGGGGGCGGGTGAAAAACTGTTTTTT.

V and J are TRBV9 and TRBJ1-1, with D perhaps TRBD1 (5 bases). This CDR3 region has 16 residues. Germline loops: CDR1 SGDLS, CDR2 YYNGEE. Between the trimmed V and J ends, which lost 0 bases and 7 bases, there was a span of 19 bases. The DNA for the CDR3 is TGTGCCAGCAGCGTAGCCCAAGAGCAGGGCAGAAGTGAAGCTTTCTTT. Translated: CASSVAQEQGRSEAFF. Looking up the rest from reference TRBV9 and TRBJ1-1 gives the full variable domain: DSGVTQTPKHLITATGQRVTLRCSPRSGDLSVYWYQQSLDQGLQFLIQYYNGEERAKGNILERFSAQQFPDLHSELNLSSLELGDSALYFCASSVAQEQGRSEAFFGQGTRLTVV.

This clone was seen only once. The CDR3 DNA reads as TGTGCCAGCAGCTACGACAGGGCAAGCTCCTACGAGCAGTACGTC. It is translated as CASSYDRASSYEQYV. The rearrangement uses TRBV7-2 and TRBJ2-7; 7 nucleotides align to TRBD1. The V gene's germline CDR1 is SGHTA and CDR2 FQGNSA. The CDR3 consists of 15 residues. Unmatched junction bases numbered 6, after V lost 4 bases and J lost 0 bases.

The chain is built from TRBV4-1 and TRBJ2-1; D unresolved. The length of the CDR3 is 16 residues. Germline V CDR1 and CDR2: MGHRA, YSYEKL. Trimming left V 3 bases short and J 0 bases short, with 12 bases between. The CDR3 loop is CASSQNLPISYNEQFF. Here the CDR3 DNA reads TGCGCCAGCAGCCAGAATCTACCGATCTCCTACAATGAGCAGTTCTTC.

The chain carries TRBV18 and TRBJ2-1; TRBD1 might be the D (5 bases). The CDR3 has 15 residues. Trimming removed 2 bases from V and 10 bases from J, with 18 bases in between. The germline V gene has CDR1 KGHSH and CDR2 LQKENI. The DNA of the CDR3 is TGTGCCAGCTCACCAGGTCAGGGCGGAACCAAGGAGCAGTTCTTC. Its translation is CASSPGQGGTKEQFF.

This rearrangement joins TRBV7-9 to TRBJ2-1; 9 nucleotides match TRBD2. The germline V gene encodes CDR1 SEHNR and CDR2 FQNEAQ (reference sequence). The CDR3 loop spans 15 amino acids. V lost 5 bases, J lost 4 bases, and 6 bases stayed unmatched. As DNA, the CDR3 is TGTGCCAGCAGCCTCGCTAGCGGGGCATACAATGAGCAGTTCTTC. Translation gives CASSLASGAYNEQFF.